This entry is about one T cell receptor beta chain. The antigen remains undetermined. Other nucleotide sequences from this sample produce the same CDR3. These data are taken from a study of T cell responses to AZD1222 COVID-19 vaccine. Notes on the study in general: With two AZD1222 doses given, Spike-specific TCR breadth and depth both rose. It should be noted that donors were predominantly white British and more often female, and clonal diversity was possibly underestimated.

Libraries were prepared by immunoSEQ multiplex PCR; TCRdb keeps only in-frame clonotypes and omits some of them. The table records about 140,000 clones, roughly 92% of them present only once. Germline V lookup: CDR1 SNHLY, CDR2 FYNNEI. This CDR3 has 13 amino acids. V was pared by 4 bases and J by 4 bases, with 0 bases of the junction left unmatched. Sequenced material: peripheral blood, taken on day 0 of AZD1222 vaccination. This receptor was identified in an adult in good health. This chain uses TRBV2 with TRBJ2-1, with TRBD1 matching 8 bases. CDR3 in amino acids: CASSGQGYNEQFF. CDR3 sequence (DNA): TGTGCCAGCAGTGGACAGGGGTACAATGAGCAGTTCTTC.